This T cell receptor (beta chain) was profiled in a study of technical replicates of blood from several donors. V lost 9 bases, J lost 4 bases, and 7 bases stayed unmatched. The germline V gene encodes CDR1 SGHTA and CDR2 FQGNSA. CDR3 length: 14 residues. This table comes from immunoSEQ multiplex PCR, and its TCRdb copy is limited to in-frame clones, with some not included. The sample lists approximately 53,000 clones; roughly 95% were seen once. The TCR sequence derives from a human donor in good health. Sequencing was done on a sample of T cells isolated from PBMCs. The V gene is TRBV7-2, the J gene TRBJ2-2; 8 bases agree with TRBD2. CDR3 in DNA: TGTGCCAGTCGGGGGGGGCCGAGCACCGGGGAGCTGTTTTTT. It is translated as CASRGGPSTGELFF.